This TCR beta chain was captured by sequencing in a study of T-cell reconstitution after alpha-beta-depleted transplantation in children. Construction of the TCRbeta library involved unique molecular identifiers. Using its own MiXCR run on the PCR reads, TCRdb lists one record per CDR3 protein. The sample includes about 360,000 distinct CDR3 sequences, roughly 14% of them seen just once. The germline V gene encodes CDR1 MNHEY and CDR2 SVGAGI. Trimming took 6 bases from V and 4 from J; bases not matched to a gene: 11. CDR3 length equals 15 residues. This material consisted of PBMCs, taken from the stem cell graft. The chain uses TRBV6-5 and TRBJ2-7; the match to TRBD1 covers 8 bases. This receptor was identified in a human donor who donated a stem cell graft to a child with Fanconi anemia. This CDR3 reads CASSRIATGGYEQYF. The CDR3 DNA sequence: TGTGCCAGCAGCCGGATCGCAACAGGGGGGTACGAGCAGTACTTC.